The 29 T cell receptor beta chains reported below all come from one sample, sequenced in a study of control samples from healthy donors and cancer patients. The repertoire was sequenced with immunoSEQ multiplex PCR; TCRdb's copy has only in-frame clones and lacks some. This sample has about 410,000 clones, with around nine tenths found just once. The material sequenced was PBMCs. These receptors were taken from a middle-aged man with head and neck cancer.

This clone was detected only once. The rearrangement joins TRBV5-1 to TRBJ2-5, with D possibly TRBD1 on 6 matching bases. Trimming took 0 bases from V and 2 from J, leaving 11 bases between them. Germline CDR1 reads SGHRS; CDR2 reads YFSETQ. The CDR3 runs 15 residues. The CDR3 is CASSLATGLQETQYF. In DNA form, the CDR3 reads TGCGCCAGCAGCTTGGCCACAGGGCTACAAGAGACCCAGTACTTC.

The CDR3 DNA reads TGCGCCAGCAGCCTACGGACAGTGAACACTGAAGCTTTCTTT. Its translation: CASSLRTVNTEAFF. The chain joins TRBV5-1 to TRBJ1-1, with D perhaps TRBD1 (6 bases). Trimming left V 4 bases short and J 0 bases short, with 10 bases between. The CDR3 loop spans 14 amino acids. The germline V gene has CDR1 SGHRS and CDR2 YFSETQ.

V gene TRBV19 combines with J gene TRBJ1-3; 7 bases line up with TRBD1. Trimming removed 9 bases from V and 5 bases from J; junction bases left unmatched: 10. CDR1 is LNHDA, CDR2 SQIVND, per germline (reference sequence). CDR3 length equals 14 residues. The CDR3 reads CASGTVPARNTIYF. CDR3 sequence (DNA): TGTGCCAGCGGGACAGTACCGGCACGAAACACCATATATTTT.

The chain has TRBV5-4 and TRBJ1-3; D is uncertain. The CDR3 is 17 amino acids. In germline, CDR1 is SGHNT, CDR2 YYREEE (reference sequence). V lost 0 bases and J 0 bases, leaving 13 bases between the germline ends. The CDR3 here is CASSLGLGSSSGNTIYF. The CDR3 nucleotides are TGTGCCAGCAGCTTGGGTCTTGGCAGTTCCTCTGGAAACACCATATATTTT.

V gene TRBV5-4 combines with J gene TRBJ2-1; perhaps D is TRBD1 or TRBD2 (5 bases each). Trimming shortened V by 0 bases and J by 6 bases, and 10 bases separated the two germline ends. CDR3 length equals 14 residues. Germline values: CDR1 SGHNT, CDR2 YYREEE (reference sequence). This chain's CDR3 is CASSLGGGPNEQFF. In DNA form, the CDR3 reads TGTGCCAGCAGCTTGGGTGGGGGTCCCAATGAGCAGTTCTTC.

The chain is built from TRBV6-7 and TRBJ2-7; 8 bases agree with TRBD1. TRBV6-7 is labeled an ORF, and its function is uncertain. V dropped 4 bases and J dropped 3; count of bases not matched to a gene: 5. The CDR3 totals 14 residues. CDR3 coding DNA: TGTGCCAGCAGTTCGGCGGACAGGGACTACGAGCAGTACTTC. It is translated as CASSSADRDYEQYF.

The chain carries TRBV7-3 and TRBJ2-3; the D gene is possibly TRBD2 (5 bases). This CDR3 is built from 15 residues. Between the trimmed V and J ends, which lost 4 bases and 3 bases, there was a span of 14 bases. The V gene's germline CDR1 is SGHTA and CDR2 FQGTGA. The CDR3 nucleotides are TGTGCCAGCAGCTCGTCCTCCCGGGGAACAGATACGCAGTATTTT. It is translated as CASSSSSRGTDTQYF.

J is TRBJ2-7 and V is TRBV6-5; 7 bases are shared with TRBD1. From germline, CDR1 is MNHEY and CDR2 SVGAGI. The CDR3 is made up of 16 amino acids. Unmatched junction bases numbered 11, after V lost 0 bases and J lost 6 bases. The CDR3 nucleotides read TGTGCCAGCAGTTACTCTCGGATGGTTAGGGGGCCCGAGCAGTACTTC. It specifies CASSYSRMVRGPEQYF.

The chain combines TRBV7-2 with TRBJ1-3, with no clear D. Trimming took off 5 bases at V and 4 bases at J, with 6 bases between the two ends. Germline assignment: CDR1 SGHTA and CDR2 FQGNSA. CDR3 length: 12 amino acids. The CDR3 sequence: CASSPVGNTIYF. The CDR3 nucleotides read TGTGCCAGCAGCCCCGTAGGAAACACCATATATTTT.

The genes are TRBV7-2 and TRBJ1-5; no reliable D call. CDR1 is SGHTA, CDR2 FQGNSA, per germline. The CDR3 has 13 amino acids. V lost 2 bases and J lost 7, with 9 bases in between. Here the CDR3 reads CASSLSLRQPQHF. CDR3 nucleotides: TGTGCCAGCAGCTTAAGTTTGCGGCAGCCCCAGCATTTT.

V usage is TRBV11-2 and J usage is TRBJ2-7; tentatively, D is TRBD1 (5 bases). CDR3 size: 14 residues. Trimming cost V 0 bases and J 5 bases, with 11 bases left between them. The germline V gene encodes CDR1 SGHAT and CDR2 FQNNGV. CDR3 bases: TGTGCCAGCAGCTTAGAGCGCAGGGTCCACGAGCAGTACTTC. It yields the protein CASSLERRVHEQYF.

The gene calls are TRBV15 and TRBJ2-5; possible D gene TRBD1, 5 bases. The CDR3 covers 14 residues. V was trimmed by 1 base and J by 5 bases, leaving 11 bases between them. Germline V gene lookup returns CDR1 LNHNV and CDR2 YYDKDF (reference sequence). CDR3 sequence reads: CATSRGPGPETQYF. CDR3 nucleotides: TGTGCCACCAGCAGAGGCCCAGGGCCGGAGACCCAGTACTTC.

The V and J genes are TRBV12-3 or TRBV12-4 and TRBJ1-2; 8 bases agree with TRBD1. This CDR3 is 13 amino acids long. V trimming: 5 bases; J trimming: 8 bases; junction bases outside the gene matches: 7. Written as DNA, the CDR3 is TGTGCCAGCAGTAAGGACAGGGATGAGGGCTACACCTTC. Amino acid sequence: CASSKDRDEGYTF.

The chain is built from TRBV3-1 (or the pseudogene TRBV3-2) and TRBJ2-7, with a possible D match to TRBD1 (5 bases). With 6 bases removed from V and 0 bases from J, the gap between germline ends came to 12 bases. The CDR3 runs 14 residues. Germline V lookup: CDR1 LGHDT, CDR2 YNNKEL (reference sequence). CDR3 sequence (DNA): TGTGCCAGCAGGGCCAGGGCGCGCTCCTACGAGCAGTACTTC. Amino acid sequence: CASRARARSYEQYF.

The gene calls are TRBV14 and TRBJ1-3, with D unclear. CDR3 length equals 13 residues. V was cut by 5 bases and J by 0 bases, with 5 bases left in between. The germline V gene encodes CDR1 SGHDN and CDR2 FVKESK. The CDR3 protein is CASSGSSGNTIYF. CDR3 bases: TGTGCCAGCAGCGGAAGCTCTGGAAACACCATATATTTT.

The chain has TRBV18 and TRBJ1-2, with D perhaps TRBD1 (5 bases). In germline, CDR1 is KGHSH, CDR2 LQKENI. There are 14 residues in the CDR3. Trimming took off 1 base at V and 3 bases at J, with 9 bases between the two ends. In DNA, the CDR3 is TGTGCCAGCTCACCACGCGGAGGGGACTATGGCTACACCTTC. This encodes CASSPRGGDYGYTF.

The V call is TRBV5-4, the J call TRBJ2-2; 7 bases agree with TRBD1. The length of the CDR3 is 16 residues. V shed 4 bases and J 7 bases; nucleotides not matched to a gene: 13. The germline CDR1 and CDR2 sequences are SGHNT and YYREEE (reference sequence). This chain's CDR3 is CASSPNMGNRGGELFF. Written as DNA, the CDR3 is TGTGCCAGCAGCCCCAATATGGGGAACAGGGGCGGGGAGCTGTTTTTT.

This chain links TRBV29-1 with TRBJ2-7; unclear D gene. The CDR3 has 14 amino acids. The V end was cut by 5 bases, the J end by 6 bases, with 20 bases between. Germline lookup yields CDR1 SQVTM and CDR2 ANQGSEA. The CDR3, as DNA: TGCAGCGTTCGTGCCTCTCTTCAAGGGCGCGAGCAGTACTTC. This sequence encodes CSVRASLQGREQYF.

The chain couples TRBV6-2 or TRBV6-3 to TRBJ1-6, with unresolved D. The CDR3 extends over 12 amino acids. V lost 4 bases to trimming and J lost 5 bases, with 3 bases between them. Germline V gene data show CDR1 as MNHEY and CDR2 as SVGEGT. The CDR3 loop reads CASSFDNSPLHF. The CDR3 DNA is TGTGCCAGCAGTTTCGATAATTCACCCCTCCACTTT.

This sequence joins TRBV4-2 and TRBJ1-6; tentatively, D is TRBD1 (5 bases). Trimming took 3 bases from V and 8 from J, leaving 17 bases between them. Germline CDR1 and CDR2: LGHNA and YNFKEQ. This CDR3 spans 16 amino acids. The chain's CDR3 is CASSHVPGQGDSPLHF. CDR3 in DNA: TGTGCCAGCAGCCACGTACCGGGCCAAGGGGATTCACCCCTCCACTTT.

CDR3 sequence: CASSYSGQGTEAFF. The DNA for the CDR3 is TGTGCCAGCAGTTACAGCGGACAGGGGACTGAAGCTTTCTTT. The chain carries TRBV6-5 and TRBJ1-1, with 9 bases identical to TRBD1. This CDR3 is 14 amino acids long. The germline V gene has CDR1 MNHEY and CDR2 SVGAGI. V was clipped by 2 bases and J by 5 bases; unmatched bases: 3.

J is TRBJ1-5 and V is TRBV2, with TRBD1 identical over 7 bases. The CDR3 contains 14 residues. In germline, CDR1 is SNHLY, CDR2 FYNNEI. V lost 5 bases, J lost 2 bases, and 3 bases stayed unmatched. CDR3 region: CASSWTGGNQPQHF. CDR3 in DNA: TGTGCCAGCAGTTGGACAGGCGGCAATCAGCCCCAGCATTTT.

The chain uses TRBV7-9 and TRBJ1-2, with 7 bases matching TRBD1. V dropped 5 bases and J dropped 0; count of bases not matched to a gene: 9. Germline lookup yields CDR1 SEHNR and CDR2 FQNEAQ (reference sequence). This CDR3 region has 16 residues. CDR3 residues: CASSPEQGTPNYGYTF. The CDR3 DNA is TGTGCCAGCAGCCCAGAACAGGGGACCCCTAACTATGGCTACACCTTC.

The rearrangement joins TRBV19 to TRBJ1-1, with 7 nucleotides matching TRBD1. Germline V gene sequence: CDR1 LNHDA, CDR2 SQIVND (reference sequence). This CDR3 has 16 residues. Trimming removed 3 bases from V and 0 bases from J; junction bases left unmatched: 7. CDR3 in DNA: TGTGCCAGTAGTATTGGGACAGCAGTATTGAACACTGAAGCTTTCTTT. This sequence encodes CASSIGTAVLNTEAFF.

This rearrangement joins TRBV6-5 to TRBJ1-1, with TRBD1 as a possible D gene (5 bases). The CDR3 spans 13 residues. V was pared by 7 bases and J by 4 bases, with 13 bases between. CDR1 and CDR2 from the germline V gene are MNHEY and SVGAGI. CDR3 residues: CASTTLGATEAFF. The CDR3 DNA reads TGTGCCAGCACTACACTAGGGGCCACTGAAGCTTTCTTT.

The V gene is TRBV9, the J gene TRBJ1-6; perhaps TRBD1 as D (6 bases). The CDR3 is 13 amino acids. Looked up from germline, CDR1 is SGDLS and CDR2 is YYNGEE. Trimming shortened V by 0 bases and J by 13 bases, and 11 bases separated the two germline ends. This CDR3 reads CASSVGTADPLHF. CDR3 sequence (DNA): TGTGCCAGCAGCGTAGGGACAGCCGATCCCCTCCACTTT.

The V and J genes are TRBV18 and TRBJ1-5, with D possibly matching TRBD1 (5 bases). The CDR3 consists of 16 residues. Trimming left V 4 bases short and J 0 bases short, with 13 bases between. Germline CDR1 reads KGHSH; CDR2 reads LQKENI. Written as DNA, the CDR3 is TGTGCCAGCTCACTAGGGACGGGCAATAGCAATCAGCCCCAGCATTTT. Translation gives CASSLGTGNSNQPQHF.

As for this clone: Additional DNA sequences in this sample encode the identical CDR3. V usage is TRBV6-5 and J usage is TRBJ2-1; the match to TRBD2 covers 12 bases. Germline V CDR1 and CDR2: MNHEY, SVGAGI. V shed 6 bases and J 6 bases; nucleotides not matched to a gene: 3. This CDR3 has 14 residues. CDR3 sequence: CASSRLAGANEQFF. CDR3 DNA: TGTGCCAGCAGCAGACTAGCGGGAGCCAATGAGCAGTTCTTC.

This chain links TRBV5-6 with TRBJ1-2; 7 bases are shared with TRBD1. This CDR3 has 15 residues. V gave up 3 bases and J gave up 8 bases; unmatched junction bases: 13. Germline V lookup: CDR1 SGHDT, CDR2 YYEEEE. The CDR3 DNA reads as TGTGCCAGCAGCTCTCTTCCGGGACAGATGGAGGGCTACACCTTC. Its translation: CASSSLPGQMEGYTF.